This T cell receptor (beta chain) is from a study of blood T cell repertoires in COVID-19. Study details: Both acute and convalescent COVID-19 samples were obtained from the United States, Italy and Spain. T cells, B-cell-depleted T cells, or PBMCs provided the cDNA or gDNA that served as material.

Authors' methods: Estimates of nucleated cell counts were drawn from the amplification of reference gene primers. Here immunoSEQ multiplex PCR was the method, and the copy in TCRdb shows in-frame clones only, minus some. V, J and clone size are taken as reported in that table, and D and trimming were inferred from the DNA itself. Of about 360,000 clones in the sample, over 70% were seen once. The CDR3 is made up of 14 amino acids. With 3 bases clipped from V and 12 bases from J, the junction kept 9 bases outside the gene matches. Germline V lookup: CDR1 SGHTA, CDR2 FQGNSA. In this sample, this clone turned up once.

The TCR sequence derives from a man in his thirties or forties with active or convalescent COVID-19. The specimen was peripheral blood. The J gene is TRBJ2-7, the V gene TRBV7-2; TRBD2 aligns across 12 bases. The DNA of the CDR3 is TGTGCCAGCAGCTTTCGGACTAGCGGGAACCTATCGTACTTC. Translation gives CASSFRTSGNLSYF.